This entry features one T cell receptor beta chain sequence. It lacks a known antigen. One base away there is no much larger clone; base qualities are not given. Unstimulated CD4+ memory cells were also sequenced in three donor pairs, together with CD4+ naive, CD8+ TEMRA, CD8+ naive and CD8+ effector memory subsets. Sorted unstimulated T cells and proliferating T cells recovered from mixed lymphocyte reactions underwent TCRbeta CDR3 sequencing. Fresh whole blood from ten HLA-typed healthy donors was used as the source from which PBMCs were isolated. This sample is part of a study of siplizumab effects on memory and regulatory T cells (dated by TCRdb to the late 2010s). For context, the study as a whole: The study looked at the effect of siplizumab, an anti-CD2 antibody, on alloreactive T-cell subsets in allogeneic mixed lymphocyte reactions made from human PBMCs.

The paper as a whole reports these results and caveats: Siplizumab significantly reduced the cumulative frequency of alloreactive sequences traceable to unstimulated CD4+ memory T cells. Because sequences at frequencies below about 10^-5 were poorly captured, only a minor fraction of alloreactive clones could be mapped back to unstimulated subsets. Greater diversity appeared to be present in unstimulated naive T cells than in memory T cells, and a substantial contribution to the alloresponse seemed to be made by naive cells. Among mappable alloreactive CD4+ clones, the Treg-derived fraction averaged around 63% with siplizumab versus about 25% in control reactions. For roughly 75-95% of proliferating CD4+ or CD8+ clones, no naive or memory phenotype could be assigned. Whether proliferating Tregs from siplizumab cultures were suppressive was not functionally confirmed.

The CDR3, from cysteine to phenylalanine, totals 15 residues. The read is trimmed to its CDR3 DNA, 45 bases read in frame from base 1. The germline V gene (reference sequence) specifies SGHNT as CDR1 and YYREEE as CDR2. Trimming costs V 2 bases and J 8 bases, and their ends lie 14 bases apart. Library method: the immunoSEQ multiplex PCR assay. The deep sequencing platform assayed some 98,000 TCR templates per sample. Genomic DNA extracted from sorted T cells was used for TCRbeta CDR3 sequencing. The authors' analysis ran thus. The R programming language was used for clonal analysis of the TCRbeta CDR3 data. Alloreactive CD4+ and CD8+ clones were defined by comparing unstimulated samples with post-reaction CFSE-low samples. Regulatory or non-regulatory origin was assigned to alloreactive CD4+ clones by matching of sequences to sorted unstimulated Treg and non-Treg repertoires. TCRdb holds this immuneACCESS table with in-frame rearrangements only. Some clones are missing; in checked studies, unresolved V genes explain under half, and the rest has no known cause. V and J calls and clone size are copied from that table; D and trimming were computed from the DNA. For this sample there are about 64,000 clones; just over 95% appear just once. In total, the top ten clones hold 0.095% of the sample.

Recombination linked TRBV5-4 to TRBJ1-6, and TRBD1 may be the D gene, going by 6 matching bases. The sample consisted of naive CD8+ T cells sorted from blood. What the cell subset or site label conveys for this sample: unstimulated naive T cells. This TCR derives from a human donor in good health. The nucleotide sequence is TGTGCCAGCAGCTTTGGGGGGCGCGTGGATTCACCCCTCCACTTT. It translates as CASSFGGRVDSPLHF.